Below, 5 T cell receptor beta chains from the same sample are listed, as sequenced in a study of identical twins. One entry per CDR3 protein results from TCRdb running MiXCR on the 5' RACE reads. Of roughly 260,000 distinct CDR3 sequences listed, around 15% were seen once; the top ten hold approximately 8.2%. The material sequenced was memory (CD45RO+) T cells sorted from blood. The source of these receptors is a woman younger than 35 in good health.

This clonotype was counted between two and nine times. The rearrangement uses TRBV6-2 or TRBV6-3 and TRBJ2-4; possibly TRBD2 for D (5 bases). V lost 2 bases to trimming and J lost 16 bases, with 15 bases between them. This CDR3 region has 12 residues. The germline V gene has CDR1 MNHEY and CDR2 SVGEGT. Here the CDR3 DNA reads TGTGCCAGCAGTTACAAGGCGGGCTTTCCATACTTC. Amino acid sequence: CASSYKAGFPYF.

This clonotype was counted a few times. The V and J genes are TRBV12-3 or TRBV12-4 and TRBJ2-1; D remains ambiguous. The CDR3 has 11 amino acids. Trimming left V 8 bases short and J 7 bases short, with 9 bases between. The CDR3 DNA is TGTGCCAGCCTGATAGTAAATGAGCAGTTCTTC. Amino acids: CASLIVNEQFF.

This clonotype was counted only a few times. V is TRBV7-9 and J is TRBJ2-4; TRBD1 aligns across 9 bases. CDR3 length: 14 amino acids. Germline trimming cut 5 bases from V and 7 bases from J; bases unmatched to any gene: 6. CDR1 is SEHNR, CDR2 FQNEAQ, per germline (reference sequence). The CDR3 nucleotides are TGTGCCAGCAGCAAGGGACAGGGCGAGAACATTCAGTACTTC. Its protein product is CASSKGQGENIQYF.

Here the CDR3 DNA reads TGCAGTGCGCGAGGACTAGCGAAAAACACCGGGGAGCTGTTTTTT. Protein product: CSARGLAKNTGELFF. The V gene is TRBV20-1, the J gene TRBJ2-2; TRBD2 aligns across 9 bases. The CDR3 runs to 15 residues. Germline V gene sequence: CDR1 DFQATT, CDR2 SNEGSKA (reference sequence). V shed 6 bases, J shed 2 bases, and the junction held 7 bases outside the gene matches.

In this sample, this clonotype turned up a few times. This chain uses TRBV6-5 with TRBJ1-2, with 8 positions matching TRBD1. CDR3 size: 13 residues. Germline V CDR1 and CDR2: MNHEY, SVGAGI. V trimming: 2 bases; J trimming: 6 bases; junction bases outside the gene matches: 2. In DNA, the CDR3 is TGTGCCAGCAGTTACGTGACAGGGGATGGCTACACCTTC. Protein product: CASSYVTGDGYTF.